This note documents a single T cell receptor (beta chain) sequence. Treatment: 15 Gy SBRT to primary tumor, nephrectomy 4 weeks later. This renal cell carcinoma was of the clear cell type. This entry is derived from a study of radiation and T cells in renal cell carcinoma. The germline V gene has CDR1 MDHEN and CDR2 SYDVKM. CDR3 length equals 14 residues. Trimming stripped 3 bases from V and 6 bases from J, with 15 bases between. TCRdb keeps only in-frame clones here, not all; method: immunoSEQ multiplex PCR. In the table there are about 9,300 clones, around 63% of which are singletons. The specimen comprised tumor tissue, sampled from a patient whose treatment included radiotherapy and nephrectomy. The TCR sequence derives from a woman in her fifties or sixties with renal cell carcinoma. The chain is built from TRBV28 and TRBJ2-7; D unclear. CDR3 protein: CASSFLNDESEQYF. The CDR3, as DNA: TGTGCCAGCAGTTTTTTGAATGACGAAAGCGAGCAGTACTTC. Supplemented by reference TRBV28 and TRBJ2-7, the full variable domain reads DVKVTQSSRYLVKRTGEKVFLECVQDMDHENMFWYRQDPGLGLRLIYFSYDVKMKEKGDIPEGYSVSREKKERFSLILESASTNQTSMYLCASSFLNDESEQYFGPGTRLTVT.